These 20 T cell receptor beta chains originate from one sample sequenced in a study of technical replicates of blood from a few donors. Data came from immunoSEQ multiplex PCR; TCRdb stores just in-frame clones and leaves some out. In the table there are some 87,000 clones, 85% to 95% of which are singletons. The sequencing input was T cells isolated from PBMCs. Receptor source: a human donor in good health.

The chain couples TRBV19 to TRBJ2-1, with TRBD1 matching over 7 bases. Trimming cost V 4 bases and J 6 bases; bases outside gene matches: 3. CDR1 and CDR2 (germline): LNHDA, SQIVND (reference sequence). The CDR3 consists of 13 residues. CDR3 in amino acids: CASSNTGVNEQFF. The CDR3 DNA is TGTGCCAGTAGTAATACAGGGGTCAATGAGCAGTTCTTC.

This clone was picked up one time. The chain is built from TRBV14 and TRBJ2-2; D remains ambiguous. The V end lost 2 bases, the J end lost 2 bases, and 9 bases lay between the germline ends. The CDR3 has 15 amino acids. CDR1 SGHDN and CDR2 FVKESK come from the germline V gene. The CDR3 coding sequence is TGTGCCAGCAGCCAAACATGGCTTAACACCGGGGAGCTGTTTTTT. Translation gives CASSQTWLNTGELFF.

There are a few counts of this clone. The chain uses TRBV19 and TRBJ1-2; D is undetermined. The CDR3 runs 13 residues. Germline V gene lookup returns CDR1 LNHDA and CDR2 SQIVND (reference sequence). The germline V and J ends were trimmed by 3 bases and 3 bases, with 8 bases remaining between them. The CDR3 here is CASSIPAYYGYTF. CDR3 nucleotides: TGTGCCAGTAGTATTCCTGCGTACTATGGCTACACCTTC.

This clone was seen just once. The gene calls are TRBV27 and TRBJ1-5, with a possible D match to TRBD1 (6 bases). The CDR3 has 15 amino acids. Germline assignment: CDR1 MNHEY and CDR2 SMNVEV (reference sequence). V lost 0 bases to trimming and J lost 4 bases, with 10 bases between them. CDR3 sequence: CASSLSGTINQPQHF. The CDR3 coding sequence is TGTGCCAGCAGTTTATCCGGGACAATTAATCAGCCCCAGCATTTT.

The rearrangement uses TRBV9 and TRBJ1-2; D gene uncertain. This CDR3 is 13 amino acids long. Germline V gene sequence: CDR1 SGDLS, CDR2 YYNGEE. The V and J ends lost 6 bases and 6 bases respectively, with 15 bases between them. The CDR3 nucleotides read TGTGCCAGCAAGAAAGGAGTATTCGATGGCTACACCTTC. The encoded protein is CASKKGVFDGYTF.

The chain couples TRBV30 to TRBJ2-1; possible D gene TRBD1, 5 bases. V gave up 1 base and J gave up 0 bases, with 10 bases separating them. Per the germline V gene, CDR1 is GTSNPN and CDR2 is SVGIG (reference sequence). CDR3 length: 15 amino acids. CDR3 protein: CAWSGWQGSYNEQFF. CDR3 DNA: TGTGCCTGGAGTGGGTGGCAGGGCTCCTACAATGAGCAGTTCTTC.

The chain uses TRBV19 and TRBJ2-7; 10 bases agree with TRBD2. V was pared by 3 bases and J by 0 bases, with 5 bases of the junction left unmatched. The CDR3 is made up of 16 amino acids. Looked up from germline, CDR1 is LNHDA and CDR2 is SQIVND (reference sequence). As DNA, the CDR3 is TGTGCCAGTAGTATGATCGGACTAGCGGACTCCTACGAGCAGTACTTC. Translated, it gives CASSMIGLADSYEQYF.

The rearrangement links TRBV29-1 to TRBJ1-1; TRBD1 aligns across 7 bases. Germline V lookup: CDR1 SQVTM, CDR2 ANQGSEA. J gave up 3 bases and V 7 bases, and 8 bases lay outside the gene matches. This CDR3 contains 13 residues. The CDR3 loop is CSAATGRDTEAFF. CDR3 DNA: TGCAGCGCCGCGACAGGGCGGGACACTGAAGCTTTCTTT.

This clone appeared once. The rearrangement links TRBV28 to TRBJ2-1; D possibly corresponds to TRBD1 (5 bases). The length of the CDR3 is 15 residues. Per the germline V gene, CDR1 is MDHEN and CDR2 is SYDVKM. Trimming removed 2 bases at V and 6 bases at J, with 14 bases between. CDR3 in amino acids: CASSLIGDPSNEQFF. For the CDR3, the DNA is TGTGCCAGCAGTTTAATAGGGGATCCCTCCAATGAGCAGTTCTTC. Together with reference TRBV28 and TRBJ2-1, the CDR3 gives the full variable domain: DVKVTQSSRYLVKRTGEKVFLECVQDMDHENMFWYRQDPGLGLRLIYFSYDVKMKEKGDIPEGYSVSREKKERFSLILESASTNQTSMYLCASSLIGDPSNEQFFGPGTRLTVL.

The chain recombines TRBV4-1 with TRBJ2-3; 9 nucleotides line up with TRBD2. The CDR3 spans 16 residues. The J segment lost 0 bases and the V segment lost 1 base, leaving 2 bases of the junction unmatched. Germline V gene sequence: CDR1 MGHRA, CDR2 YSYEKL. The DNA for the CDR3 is TGCGCCAGCAGCCAAGGGACTAGCGTTAGCACAGATACGCAGTATTTT. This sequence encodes CASSQGTSVSTDTQYF.

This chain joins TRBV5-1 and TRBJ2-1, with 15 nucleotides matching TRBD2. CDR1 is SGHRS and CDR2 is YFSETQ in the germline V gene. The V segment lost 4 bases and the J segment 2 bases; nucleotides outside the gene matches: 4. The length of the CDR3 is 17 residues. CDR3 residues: CASSTGTSGRTYNEQFF. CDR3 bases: TGCGCCAGCAGCACCGGGACTAGCGGGAGGACCTACAATGAGCAGTTCTTC.

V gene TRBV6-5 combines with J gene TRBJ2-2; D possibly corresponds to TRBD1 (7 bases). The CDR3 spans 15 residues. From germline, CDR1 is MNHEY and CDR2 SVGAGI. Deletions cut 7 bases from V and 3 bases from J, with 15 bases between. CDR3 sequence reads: CASIGGTADTGELFF. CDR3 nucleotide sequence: TGTGCCAGCATTGGAGGGACAGCCGACACCGGGGAGCTGTTTTTT.

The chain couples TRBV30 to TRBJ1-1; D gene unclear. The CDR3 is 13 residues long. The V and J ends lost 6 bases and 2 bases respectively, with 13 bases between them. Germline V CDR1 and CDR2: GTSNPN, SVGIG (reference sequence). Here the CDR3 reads CACPRAVNTEAFF. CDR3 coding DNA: TGTGCCTGCCCCCGCGCGGTAAACACTGAAGCTTTCTTT.

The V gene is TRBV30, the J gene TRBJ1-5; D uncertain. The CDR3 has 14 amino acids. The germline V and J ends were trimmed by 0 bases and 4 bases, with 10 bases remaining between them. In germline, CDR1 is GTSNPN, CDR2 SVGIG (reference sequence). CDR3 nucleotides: TGTGCCTGGAGTGTATACAACGTTAATCAGCCCCAGCATTTT. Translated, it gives CAWSVYNVNQPQHF.

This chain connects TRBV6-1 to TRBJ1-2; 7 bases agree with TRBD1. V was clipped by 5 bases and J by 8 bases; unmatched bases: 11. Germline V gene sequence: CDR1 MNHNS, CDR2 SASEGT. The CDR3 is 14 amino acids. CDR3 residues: CASSQNDRVGGYTF. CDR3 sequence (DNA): TGTGCCAGCAGTCAAAATGACAGGGTCGGAGGCTACACCTTC.

This chain's CDR3 is CASSSRGGPYEQYF. CDR3 in DNA: TGTGCCAGTAGTTCGAGGGGAGGGCCCTACGAGCAGTACTTC. This sequence joins TRBV19 and TRBJ2-7; 7 bases align to TRBD2. V lost 5 bases, J lost 2 bases, and 6 bases stayed unmatched. The CDR3 spans 14 residues. Germline-derived CDR1 and CDR2 are LNHDA and SQIVND (reference sequence).

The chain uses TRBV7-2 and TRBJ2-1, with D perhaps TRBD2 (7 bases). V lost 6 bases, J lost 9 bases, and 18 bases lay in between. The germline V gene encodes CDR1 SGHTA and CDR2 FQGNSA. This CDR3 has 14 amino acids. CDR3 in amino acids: CASSQGRAIGEQFF. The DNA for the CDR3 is TGTGCCAGCAGTCAGGGGAGGGCTATAGGTGAGCAGTTCTTC.

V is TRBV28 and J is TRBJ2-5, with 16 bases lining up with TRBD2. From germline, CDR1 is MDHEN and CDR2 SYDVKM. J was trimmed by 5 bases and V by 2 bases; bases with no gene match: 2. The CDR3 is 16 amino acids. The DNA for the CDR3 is TGTGCCAGCAGTTTAGGGACTAGCGGGAGGGGGGAGACCCAGTACTTC. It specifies CASSLGTSGRGETQYF.

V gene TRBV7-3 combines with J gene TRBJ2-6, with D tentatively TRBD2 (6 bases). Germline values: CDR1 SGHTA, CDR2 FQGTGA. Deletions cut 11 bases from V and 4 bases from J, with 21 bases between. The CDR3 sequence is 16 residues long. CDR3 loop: CAGGSGPGGGANVLTF. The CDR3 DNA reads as TGTGCCGGGGGGTCAGGGCCCGGTGGGGGGGCCAACGTCCTGACTTTC.

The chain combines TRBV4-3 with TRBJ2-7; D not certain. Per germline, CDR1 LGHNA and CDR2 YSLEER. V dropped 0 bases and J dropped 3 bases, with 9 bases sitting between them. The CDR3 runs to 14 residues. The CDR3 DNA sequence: TGCGCCAGCAGCCAAGATTCGCGCGGCTACGAGCAGTACTTC. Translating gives CASSQDSRGYEQYF.